This T cell receptor beta chain was obtained from a study of cytomegalovirus exposure and HLA in healthy donors. Study observations and caveats: TCR beta chains associated with HLA were, in a later analysis, more clonally expanded than equally common others. Within an earlier analysis, most TCR beta V segments proved productive either about 90% or about 30% of the time. A later look showed TCR association rates differing by HLA locus, highest for DRB1 and lowest for HLA-C. With further analysis later on, most CMV-associated TCR beta chains appeared HLA-restricted.

To note about this clone: The antigen remains undetermined. An end of the junction differs from the germline gene, which may be a read error.

Germline V gene data show CDR1 as LGHNA and CDR2 as YNFKEQ. The CDR3 is made up of 17 amino acids. The PCR employed 60 Vbeta primers together with 13 Jbeta primers. Clones were read by immunoSEQ multiplex PCR, and TCRdb kept only the in-frame ones, dropping some. The table lists about 150,000 clones, approximately 75% of them singletons. The source of this sequence is a young man in good health and CMV-seronegative. The chain joins TRBV4-2 to TRBJ2-4, with TRBD2 matching 13 bases. The material sequenced was PBMCs. The CDR3 DNA reads as TGTGCCAGCAGCAAAATCACTAGCGGGGGGGACCAAAACAGTCAGTACTTC. This translates into CASSKITSGGDQNSQYF.